Presented here are 2 T cell receptor beta chains from one specimen sequenced in a study of early T cells in non-severe SARS-CoV-2 infection (dated by TCRdb to about 2021). The library was produced with 5' RACE. This sample was sequenced with a NextSeq 500. TCRdb itself trimmed the public reads at Q25 with fastp, ran MiXCR and retained productive beta chains. Each CDR3 protein gets just one entry, which takes the most common genes and DNA from the rows behind it. The sample yields over 20,000 distinct CDR3 sequences; around 5% were counted once. The top ten clones comprise approximately 5% of the sample. Sequencing was performed on whole blood. The receptor source for this set is an adult who was a healthcare worker with PCR-confirmed SARS-CoV-2 infection or an uninfected control (not recorded which).

This clonotype was seen many times. This chain uses TRBV6-1 with TRBJ1-5; D unclear. This CDR3 region has 14 residues. Trimming removed 1 base from V and 10 bases from J, with 14 bases in between. CDR1 is MNHNS, CDR2 SASEGT, per germline. CDR3 loop: CASSEGVRRRPQHF. CDR3 nucleotides: TGTGCCAGCAGTGAAGGGGTCAGGAGGAGACCCCAGCATTTT.

Many counts were recorded for this clonotype. The chain carries TRBV6-2 or TRBV6-3 and TRBJ1-2, with TRBD1 as a possible D gene (5 bases). V was shortened by 2 bases and J by 4 bases, with 11 bases between the two germline ends. The CDR3 is made up of 14 amino acids. Germline V gene data show CDR1 as MNHEY and CDR2 as SVGEGT. CDR3 protein: CASSYNGAIYGYTF. The DNA of the CDR3 is TGTGCCAGCAGTTACAACGGGGCGATCTATGGCTACACCTTC.